Below, 8 T cell receptor beta chains from the same sample are listed, as sequenced in a study of patients and donors after allogeneic stem cell transplantation. From the RT-PCR reads, TCRdb called clonotypes with MiXCR, one entry per CDR3 protein. The data hold about a million distinct CDR3 sequences, with under 20% observed a single time. Sequencing input: blood, either unsorted or a sorted T cell fraction (not recorded which). The origin of the receptors is a human donor who was either an allogeneic HSCT recipient or a stem cell or donor lymphocyte infusion donor (not recorded which). It is not recorded whose cells these are; they may come from a transplant donor.

The chain uses TRBV20-1 and TRBJ2-2, with TRBD2 matching 9 bases. Trimming at V came to 0 bases and at J to 8 bases, leaving 10 bases not matched to a gene. This CDR3 is 16 amino acids long. Germline V CDR1 and CDR2: DFQATT, SNEGSKA (reference sequence). The CDR3 DNA follows: TGCAGTGCTAGAGATCAGCTAGCGGGAAAGCCTGGGGAGCTGTTTTTT. Encoded protein: CSARDQLAGKPGELFF.

The rearrangement joins TRBV12-3 or TRBV12-4 to TRBJ1-5; D is possibly TRBD1 (5 bases). The CDR3 has 15 residues. V dropped 6 bases and J dropped 0 bases, with 12 bases sitting between them. The CDR3 is CASSPLGASNQPQHF. CDR3 sequence (DNA): TGTGCCAGCAGCCCCCTAGGGGCTAGCAATCAGCCCCAGCATTTT.

The genes are TRBV27 and TRBJ2-7; maybe TRBD1 (5 bases). Germline CDR1 reads MNHEY; CDR2 reads SMNVEV (reference sequence). The CDR3 has 13 residues. Trimming removed 9 bases at V and 2 bases at J, with 14 bases between. CDR3 sequence: CASGVSGPYEQYF. For the CDR3, the DNA is TGTGCCAGTGGGGTGTCAGGGCCCTACGAGCAGTACTTC.

This clonotype occurred many times. The chain joins TRBV12-3 or TRBV12-4 to TRBJ1-5, with TRBD1 as a possible D gene (6 bases). The CDR3 length is 14 residues. The germline V and J ends were trimmed by 6 bases and 1 base, with 10 bases remaining between them. CDR3 DNA: TGTGCCAGCAGGACAGGTCTAAGCAATCAGCCCCAGCATTTT. As protein: CASRTGLSNQPQHF.

The CDR3 is CASSQGTTGWDEQYF. The CDR3 region has the DNA TGCGCCAGCAGCCAAGGGACGACAGGGTGGGACGAGCAGTACTTC. The chain links TRBV4-3 to TRBJ2-7; 7 bases fit TRBD1. V dropped 1 base and J dropped 5; count of bases not matched to a gene: 8. This CDR3 has 15 residues. From germline, CDR1 is LGHNA and CDR2 YSLEER.

The rearrangement links TRBV21-1 to TRBJ1-1. TRBV21-1 is an annotated pseudogene. CDR3 length equals 10 residues. CDR3 in DNA: TGTGCCAGCAGCAATTCCTTCGCTTTCTTT. Translating it yields CASSNSFAFF.

This clonotype has at least ten counts. The V call is TRBV12-3 or TRBV12-4, the J call TRBJ2-7; tentative D call: TRBD2 (6 bases). V was pared by 7 bases and J by 2 bases, with 12 bases between. CDR3 length: 13 amino acids. CDR3 residues: CASNDGSPYEQYF. In nucleotides, the CDR3 is TGTGCCAGCAACGACGGGAGTCCCTACGAGCAGTACTTC.

The rearrangement uses TRBV30 and TRBJ2-2; tentatively, D is TRBD2 (6 bases). There are 13 residues in the CDR3. Trimming removed 5 bases from V and 5 bases from J, with 12 bases in between. Germline CDR1 GTSNPN, CDR2 SVGIG (reference sequence). The CDR3 nucleotides are TGTGCCTGGTATAGCGGAGGAACCGGGGAGCTGTTTTTT. Translation: CAWYSGGTGELFF.